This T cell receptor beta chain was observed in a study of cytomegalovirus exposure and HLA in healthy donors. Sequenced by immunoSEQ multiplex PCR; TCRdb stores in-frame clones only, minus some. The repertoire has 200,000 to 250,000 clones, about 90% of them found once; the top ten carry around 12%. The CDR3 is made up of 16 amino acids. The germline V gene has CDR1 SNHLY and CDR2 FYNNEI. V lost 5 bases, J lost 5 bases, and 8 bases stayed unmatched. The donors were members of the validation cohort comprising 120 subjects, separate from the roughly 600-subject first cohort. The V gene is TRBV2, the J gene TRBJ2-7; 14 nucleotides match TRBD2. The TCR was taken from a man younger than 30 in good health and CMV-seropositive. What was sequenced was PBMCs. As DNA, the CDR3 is TGTGCCAGCAGTTTCCCGGGACTAGCGGGAGTCAACGAGCAGTACTTC. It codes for CASSFPGLAGVNEQYF. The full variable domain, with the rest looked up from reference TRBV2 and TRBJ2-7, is EPEVTQTPSHQVTQMGQEVILRCVPISNHLYFYWYRQILGQKVEFLVSFYNNEISEKSEIFDDQFSVERPDGSNFTLKIRSTKLEDSAMYFCASSFPGLAGVNEQYFGPGTRLTVT.